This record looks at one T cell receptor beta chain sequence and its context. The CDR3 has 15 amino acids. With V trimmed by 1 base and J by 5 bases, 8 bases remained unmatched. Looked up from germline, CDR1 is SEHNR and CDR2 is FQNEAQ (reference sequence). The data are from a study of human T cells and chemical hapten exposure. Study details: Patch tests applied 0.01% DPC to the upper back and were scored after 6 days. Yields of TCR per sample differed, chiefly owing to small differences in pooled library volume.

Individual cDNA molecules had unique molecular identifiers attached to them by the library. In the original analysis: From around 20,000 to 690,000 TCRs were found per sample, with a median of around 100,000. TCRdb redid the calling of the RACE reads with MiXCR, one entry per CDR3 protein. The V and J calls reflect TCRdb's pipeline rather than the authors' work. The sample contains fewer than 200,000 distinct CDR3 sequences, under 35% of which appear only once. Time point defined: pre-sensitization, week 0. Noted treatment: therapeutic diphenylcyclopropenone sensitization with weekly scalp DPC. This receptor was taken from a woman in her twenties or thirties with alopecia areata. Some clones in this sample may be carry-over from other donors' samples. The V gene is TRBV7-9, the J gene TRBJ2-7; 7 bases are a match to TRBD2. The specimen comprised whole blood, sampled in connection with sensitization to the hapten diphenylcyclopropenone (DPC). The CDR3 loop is CASSLVSGRVHEQYF. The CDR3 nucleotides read TGTGCCAGCAGCTTAGTAAGTGGGAGGGTCCACGAGCAGTACTTC.